This T cell receptor beta chain was recorded in a study of cytotoxic CD8 clonotypes in ibrutinib-treated CLL. The germline CDR1 and CDR2 sequences are MGHDK and SYGVNS. The CDR3 has 14 residues. With V trimmed by 3 bases and J by 2 bases, 0 bases remained unmatched. Method: immunoSEQ multiplex PCR; TCRdb's copy keeps in-frame clones and lacks some. The sample lists about 200,000 clones; 75% to 80% were seen once. Specimen: PBMCs, collected after 12 months of ibrutinib treatment. The chain recombines TRBV25-1 with TRBJ1-5; 8 bases are shared with TRBD1. This receptor was taken from a human donor with chronic lymphocytic leukemia. The CDR3 DNA reads TGTGCCAGCAGTGAGACAGGGGGCAATCAGCCCCAGCATTTT. This translates into CASSETGGNQPQHF.